Here is one T cell receptor beta chain with its context. Its matching antigen is unknown. Assay: immunoSEQ multiplex PCR; the TCRdb copy retains only in-frame clones and omits some. The sample shows about 12,000 clones, around 68% of them seen only once. This entry comes from a study of chemoradiotherapy in HPV16-positive cancers. CDR3 length equals 14 residues. Trimming removed 3 bases at V and 4 bases at J, with 13 bases between. Germline CDR1 is SGHRS and CDR2 is YFSETQ. Overall study results and limits: Functional assays defining HPV-specific T cells used only a couple of HPV16-positive patients.

The rearrangement joins TRBV5-1 to TRBJ1-1, with a weak D call TRBD1 (6 bases). This specimen was taken from a patient who underwent chemoradiotherapy. The clonotype was recovered from a human donor with HPV-associated anogenital cancer. CDR3 protein: CASSSQTGSTEAFF. In nucleotides, the CDR3 is TGCGCCAGCAGCTCTCAAACAGGGAGCACTGAAGCTTTCTTT.